The TCR beta chain described here comes from a study of blood T cell repertoires in COVID-19. Clones were read by immunoSEQ multiplex PCR, and TCRdb kept only the in-frame ones, dropping some. The sample contains some 230,000 clones, more than 65% of which appear only once. Germline CDR1 reads LGHNA; CDR2 reads YNFKEQ. The ends were cut back, 4 bases at V and 2 bases at J, with 14 bases in the middle. The CDR3 is 15 residues long. The V and J genes are TRBV4-2 and TRBJ2-5; possibly TRBD1 for D (6 bases). The sample comprised peripheral blood. The TCR comes from a woman aged 55-69 years with acute or convalescent COVID-19. The CDR3 spells CASSPVRGTQETQYF. The CDR3 DNA sequence: TGTGCCAGCAGCCCCGTGAGAGGGACACAAGAGACCCAGTACTTC.